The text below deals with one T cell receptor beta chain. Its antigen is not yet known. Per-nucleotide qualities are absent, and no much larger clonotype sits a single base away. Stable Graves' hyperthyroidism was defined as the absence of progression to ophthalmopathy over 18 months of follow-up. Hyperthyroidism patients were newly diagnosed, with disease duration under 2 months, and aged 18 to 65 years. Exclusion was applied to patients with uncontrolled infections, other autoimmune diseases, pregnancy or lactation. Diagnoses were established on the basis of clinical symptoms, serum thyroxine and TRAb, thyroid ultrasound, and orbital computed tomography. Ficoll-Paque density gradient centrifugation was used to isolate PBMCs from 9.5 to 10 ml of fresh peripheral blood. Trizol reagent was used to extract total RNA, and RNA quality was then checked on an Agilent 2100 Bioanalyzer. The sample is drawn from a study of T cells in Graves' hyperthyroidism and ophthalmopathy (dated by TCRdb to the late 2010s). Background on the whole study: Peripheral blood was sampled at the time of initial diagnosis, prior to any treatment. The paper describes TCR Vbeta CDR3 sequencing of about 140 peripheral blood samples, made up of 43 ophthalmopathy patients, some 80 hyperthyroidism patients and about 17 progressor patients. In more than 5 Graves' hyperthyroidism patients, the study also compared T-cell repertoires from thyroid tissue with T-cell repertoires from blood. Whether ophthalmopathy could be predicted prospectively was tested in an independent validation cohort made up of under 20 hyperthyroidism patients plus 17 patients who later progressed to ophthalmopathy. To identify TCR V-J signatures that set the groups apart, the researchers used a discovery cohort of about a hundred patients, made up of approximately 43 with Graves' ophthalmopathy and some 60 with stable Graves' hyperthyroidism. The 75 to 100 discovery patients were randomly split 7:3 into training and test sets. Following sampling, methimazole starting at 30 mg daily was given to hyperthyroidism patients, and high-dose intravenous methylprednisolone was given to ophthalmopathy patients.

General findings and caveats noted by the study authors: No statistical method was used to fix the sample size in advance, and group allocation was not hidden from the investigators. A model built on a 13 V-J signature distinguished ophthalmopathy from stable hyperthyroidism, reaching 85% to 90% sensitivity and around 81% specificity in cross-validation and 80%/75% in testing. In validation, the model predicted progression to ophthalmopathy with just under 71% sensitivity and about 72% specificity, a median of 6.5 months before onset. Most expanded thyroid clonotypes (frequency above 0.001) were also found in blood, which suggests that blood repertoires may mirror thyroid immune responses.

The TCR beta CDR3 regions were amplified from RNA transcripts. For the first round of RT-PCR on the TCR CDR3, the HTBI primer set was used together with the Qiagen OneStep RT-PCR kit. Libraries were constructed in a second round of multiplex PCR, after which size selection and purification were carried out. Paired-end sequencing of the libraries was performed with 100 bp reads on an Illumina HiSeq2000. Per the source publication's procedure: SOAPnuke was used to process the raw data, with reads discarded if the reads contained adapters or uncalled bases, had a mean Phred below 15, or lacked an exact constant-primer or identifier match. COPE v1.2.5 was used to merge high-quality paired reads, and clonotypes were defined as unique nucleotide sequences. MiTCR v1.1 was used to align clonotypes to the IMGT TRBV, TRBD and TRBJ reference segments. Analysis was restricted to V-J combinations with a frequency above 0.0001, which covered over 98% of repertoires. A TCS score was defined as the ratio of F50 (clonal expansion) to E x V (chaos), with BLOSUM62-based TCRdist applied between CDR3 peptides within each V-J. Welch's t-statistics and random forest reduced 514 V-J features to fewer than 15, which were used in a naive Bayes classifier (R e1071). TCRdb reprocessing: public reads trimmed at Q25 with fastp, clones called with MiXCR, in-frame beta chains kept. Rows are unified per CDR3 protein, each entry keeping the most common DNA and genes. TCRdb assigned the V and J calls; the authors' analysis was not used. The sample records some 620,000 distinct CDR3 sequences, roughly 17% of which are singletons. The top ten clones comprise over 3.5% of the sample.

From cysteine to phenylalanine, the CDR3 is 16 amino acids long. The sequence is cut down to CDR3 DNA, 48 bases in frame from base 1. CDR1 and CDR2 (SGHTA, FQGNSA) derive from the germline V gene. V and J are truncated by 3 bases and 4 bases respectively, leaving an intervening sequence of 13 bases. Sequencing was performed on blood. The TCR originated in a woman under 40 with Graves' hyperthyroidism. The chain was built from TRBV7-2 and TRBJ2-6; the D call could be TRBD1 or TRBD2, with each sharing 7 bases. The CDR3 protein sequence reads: CASSFRGGGGANVLTF. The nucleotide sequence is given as TGTGCCAGCAGCTTCAGGGGGGGCGGCGGGGCCAACGTCCTGACTTTC.